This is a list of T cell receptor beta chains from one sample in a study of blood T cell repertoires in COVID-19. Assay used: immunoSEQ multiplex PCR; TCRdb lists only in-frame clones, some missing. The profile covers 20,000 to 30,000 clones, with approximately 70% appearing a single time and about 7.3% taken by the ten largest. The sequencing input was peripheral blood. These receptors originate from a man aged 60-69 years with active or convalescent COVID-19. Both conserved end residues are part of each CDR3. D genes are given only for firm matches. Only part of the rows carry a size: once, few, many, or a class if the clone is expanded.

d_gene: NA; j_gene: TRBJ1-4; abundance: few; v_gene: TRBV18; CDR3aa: CASSPMDRVHEKLFF; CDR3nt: TGTGCCAGCTCACCTATGGACAGAGTTCATGAAAAACTGTTTTTT
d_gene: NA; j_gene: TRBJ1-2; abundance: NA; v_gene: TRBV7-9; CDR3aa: CASSFVQRGLGGYTF; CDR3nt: TGTGCCAGCAGCTTTGTCCAAAGGGGCCTGGGTGGCTACACCTTC
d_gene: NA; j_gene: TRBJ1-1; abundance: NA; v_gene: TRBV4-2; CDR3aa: CASSQAPGLNFEAFF; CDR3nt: TGTGCCAGCAGCCAGGCACCGGGACTTAATTTTGAAGCTTTCTTT
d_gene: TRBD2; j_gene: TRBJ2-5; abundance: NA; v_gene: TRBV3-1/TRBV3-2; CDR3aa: CASSQVRLAGVRETQYF; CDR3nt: TGTGCCAGCAGCCAAGTTCGTCTAGCGGGAGTTCGAGAGACCCAGTACTTC
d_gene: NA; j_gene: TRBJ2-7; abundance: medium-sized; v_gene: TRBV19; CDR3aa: CASSQGTFVEQYF; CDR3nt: TGTGCCAGTAGTCAGGGGACGTTTGTGGAGCAGTACTTC
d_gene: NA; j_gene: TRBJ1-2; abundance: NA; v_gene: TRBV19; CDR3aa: CASSIEAYTNYGYTF; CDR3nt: TGTGCCAGTAGTATTGAGGCCTATACGAACTATGGCTACACCTTC
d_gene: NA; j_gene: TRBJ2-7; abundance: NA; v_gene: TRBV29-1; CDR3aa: CSVEAPGGREQYF; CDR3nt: TGCAGCGTTGAAGCTCCTGGGGGCCGGGAGCAGTACTTC
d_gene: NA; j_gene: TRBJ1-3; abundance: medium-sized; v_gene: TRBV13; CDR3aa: CASSGRAGTQYVAIYF; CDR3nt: TGTGCCAGCAGCGGGCGAGCGGGAACCCAGTATGTTGCCATATATTTT
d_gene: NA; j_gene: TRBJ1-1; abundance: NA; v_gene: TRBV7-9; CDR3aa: CASSLAPGGPAFF; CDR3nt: TGTGCCAGCAGCTTAGCGCCTGGAGGACCCGCTTTCTTT
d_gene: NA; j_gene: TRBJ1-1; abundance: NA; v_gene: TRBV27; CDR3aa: CASSLQGGRNTEAFF; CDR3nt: TGTGCCAGCAGTTTACAGGGCGGGAGGAACACTGAAGCTTTCTTT
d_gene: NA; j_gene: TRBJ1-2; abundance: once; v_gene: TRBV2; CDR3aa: CASSEFGGAYGYTF; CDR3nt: TGTGCCAGCAGTGAATTCGGAGGGGCCTATGGCTACACCTTC
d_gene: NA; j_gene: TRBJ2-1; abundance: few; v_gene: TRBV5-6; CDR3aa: CASSFAGWGRYNEQFF; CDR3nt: TGTGCCAGCAGCTTTGCCGGCTGGGGGCGATACAATGAGCAGTTCTTC
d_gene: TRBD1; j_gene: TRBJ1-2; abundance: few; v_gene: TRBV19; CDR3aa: CASSIASNRGGYGYTF; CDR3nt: TGTGCCAGTAGTATAGCTTCTAACAGGGGGGGCTATGGCTACACCTTC
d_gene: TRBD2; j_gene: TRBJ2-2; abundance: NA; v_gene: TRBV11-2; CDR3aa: CASSPRAPGTSGRAAELFF; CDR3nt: TGTGCCAGCAGCCCTAGGGCCCCCGGGACTAGCGGGAGGGCCGCCGAGCTGTTTTTT
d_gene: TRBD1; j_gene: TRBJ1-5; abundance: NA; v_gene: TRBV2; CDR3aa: CASKGQGAFGNQPQHF; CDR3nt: TGTGCCAGCAAAGGACAGGGGGCTTTTGGCAATCAGCCCCAGCATTTT
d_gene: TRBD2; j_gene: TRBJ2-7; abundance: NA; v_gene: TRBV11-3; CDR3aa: CASSLVISGGGSEQYF; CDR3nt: TGTGCCAGCAGCTTAGTCATCAGCGGGGGGGGTTCCGAGCAGTACTTC
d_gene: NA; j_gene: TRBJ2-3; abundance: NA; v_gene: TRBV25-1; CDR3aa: CASSDPPGVSDTQYF; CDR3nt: TGTGCCAGCAGTGACCCGCCGGGGGTTTCAGATACGCAGTATTTT
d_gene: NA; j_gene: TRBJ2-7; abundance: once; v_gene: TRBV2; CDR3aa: CASSWTVYEQYF; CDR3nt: TGTGCCAGCAGTTGGACTGTCTACGAGCAGTACTTC
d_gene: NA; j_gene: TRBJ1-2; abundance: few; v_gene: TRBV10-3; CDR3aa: CAISESLRGYYGYTF; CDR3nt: TGTGCCATCAGTGAGTCCTTGAGAGGATACTATGGCTACACCTTC
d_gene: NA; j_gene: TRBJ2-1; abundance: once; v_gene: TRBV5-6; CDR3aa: CASSSPRVRPNNEQFF; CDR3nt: TGTGCCAGCAGCTCCCCGCGGGTCCGCCCAAACAATGAGCAGTTCTTC